This TCR beta chain was recovered during a study of tumor and adjacent non-tumor tissue in lung cancer (dated by TCRdb to between 2018 and 2020). General notes on the study: Patients with adenocarcinoma (12), squamous cell carcinoma (2) and small cell lung cancer (1) were included in the cohort. The study compared bulk TCRbeta repertoires from lung tumor tissue and matched distant non-tumor lung tissue of about 14 lung cancer patients. A few dozen paired specimens, one tumor and one normal lung sample per patient, were profiled by TCRbeta CDR3 sequencing. The approximately 15 enrolled patients, of whom some ten were men and 5 were women, were aged about 31 to 85 years and were diagnosed with TNM stage I to III disease. Sequencing produced fewer than 150,000,000 productive TCRbeta reads in total, an average of about 3.8 million reads per sample.

On this clonotype itself: It lacks a known antigen. The input lacks base qualities; no much larger clone sits a single base away.

RNA was isolated from bulk unsorted tissue, and RNA quality was assessed with a NanoDrop ND-1000 and an Agilent 2100. Distant non-tumor tissue taken more than 3 cm from the tumor edge was used as the normal lung sample. The donors were newly diagnosed lung cancer patients admitted for thoracic surgery in China from August to November 2014 who had not received prior chemotherapy. Patients with previous radiotherapy or chemotherapy, or with another concurrent cancer, were excluded from the study. Pieces of surgical tissue measuring about 1-2 cm3 were kept in RNAlater solution and stored at -80 degrees C until use. Receptor libraries were prepared by multiplex PCR. Sequenced on an Illumina HiSeq 2500. TCRbeta libraries were constructed through three rounds of nested PCR with primers (Table S4) according to protocols modified from ARM-PCR. Before sequencing, PCR products of 200-500 bp were cut from the gel and purified using the QIAquick gel extraction kit. The authors' pipeline ran thus. Trimmomatic was used to clean the reads, FLASH was used to merge the reads into complete CDR3 sequences, and MiTCR was used to assign the reads to V(D)J germline segments. Clonal diversity was calculated as the inverse Simpson's index using VDJtools. Productive reads were defined as in-frame sequences without a premature stop codon. The public reads were reprocessed in TCRdb via fastp at Q25 and MiXCR, keeping in-frame beta chains. For every CDR3 protein sequence, its rows merge into one entry that carries the most common genes and DNA. These V and J calls derive from TCRdb rather than the authors' analysis. The table for this sample lists over 80,000 distinct CDR3 sequences; 75% to 90% of them were counted only once. In total, the top ten clones hold roughly 29% of the sample.

On the study overall, not on this receptor specifically: Only roughly 14 patients were included in the cohort, and the need for larger samples and more detailed clinical data was noted by the authors. The sequencing platform is not named in the methods, and unique molecular identifiers are not mentioned. Peripheral blood was not sequenced, so blood TCRbeta repertoires were not examined in the lung cancer patients of the study. Younger patients had significantly higher TCR diversity, and higher tumor TCR diversity was associated with shorter overall and disease-free survival. TCR diversity (inverse Simpson) was significantly higher in tumor than in normal lung tissue (around 460 vs 160, P = 0.0075, Mann-Whitney U test). The top 100 clones accounted for a significantly larger cumulative portion of the repertoire in normal lung than in tumor tissue.

The specimen was distant non-tumor lung tissue. The TCR sequence derives from a man between 60 and 70 years old with small cell lung cancer.

The CDR3 in this case is CISQKRQGDNEPFF. The nucleotide sequence is given as TGTATCAGCCAGAAGCGGCAGGGCGACAATGAGCCATTCTTC. This chain is built from TRBV11-2 and TRBJ2-1; the D gene is possibly TRBD1 or TRBD2, each agreeing over 5 bases. The germline V gene encodes CDR1 SGHAT and CDR2 FQNNGV. There are 14 amino acids in the CDR3, from cysteine to phenylalanine inclusive. Only the CDR3 portion is preserved as DNA: 42 bases, with reading frame beginning at the first base.